These 15 T cell receptor beta chains came from one sample sequenced in a study of blood T cell repertoires in COVID-19. Sequencing used immunoSEQ multiplex PCR; TCRdb keeps in-frame clones, though not all of them. The data contain some 130,000 clones, roughly 90% of them singletons. Sequencing was carried out using peripheral blood. The receptors come from a man aged 60-69 years with active or convalescent COVID-19.

This clone was seen a few times. The chain recombines TRBV7-9 with TRBJ2-7, with unresolved D. The CDR3 loop spans 13 amino acids. V lost 3 bases to trimming and J lost 3 bases, with 9 bases between them. In germline, CDR1 is SEHNR, CDR2 FQNEAQ (reference sequence). The CDR3 loop is CASSFRERYEQYF. For the CDR3, the DNA is TGTGCCAGCAGCTTTAGAGAACGCTACGAGCAGTACTTC.

The rearrangement uses TRBV24-1 and TRBJ2-7; TRBD1 matches 12 bases. Looked up from germline, CDR1 is KGHDR and CDR2 is SFDVKD. Trimming removed 8 bases from V and 1 base from J; junction bases left unmatched: 2. This CDR3 spans 14 amino acids. CDR3 in DNA: TGTGCCACCACGGGACAGGGGGCTTCCTACGAGCAGTACTTC. Amino acids: CATTGQGASYEQYF.

The V call is TRBV6-5, the J call TRBJ1-6; no reliable D call. Germline CDR1 is MNHEY and CDR2 is SVGAGI. This CDR3 comprises 16 residues. V was shortened by 0 bases and J by 5 bases, with 11 bases between the two germline ends. The CDR3 nucleotides read TGTGCCAGCAGTTACTCAATGTCAGGCCATAATTCACCCCTCCACTTT. Its translation: CASSYSMSGHNSPLHF.

The chain uses TRBV2 and TRBJ2-7; tentative D call: TRBD1 (6 bases). The CDR3 spans 13 residues. The ends were cut back, 8 bases at V and 5 bases at J, with 16 bases in the middle. Germline lookup yields CDR1 SNHLY and CDR2 FYNNEI. The CDR3, as DNA: TGTGCCAGCCTAATTGACAGGCGCAACGAGCAGTACTTC. Translated: CASLIDRRNEQYF.

The rearrangement joins TRBV19 to TRBJ1-4; D call uncertain. CDR1 and CDR2 from the germline V gene are LNHDA and SQIVND (reference sequence). The CDR3 totals 13 residues. V lost 5 bases to trimming and J lost 8 bases, with 12 bases between them. The CDR3 DNA follows: TGTGCCAGTAGTGATAGTCTGTACGAAAAACTGTTTTTT. Its protein product is CASSDSLYEKLFF.

This rearrangement joins TRBV7-9 to TRBJ1-1; 7 bases are shared with TRBD1. The CDR3 extends over 15 amino acids. From germline, CDR1 is SEHNR and CDR2 FQNEAQ (reference sequence). J gave up 7 bases and V 5 bases, and 13 bases lay outside the gene matches. In DNA, the CDR3 is TGTGCCAGCAGCGAAGCGACAGGGTTGCTGGGTGAAGCTTTCTTT. It specifies CASSEATGLLGEAFF. Filled out from reference TRBV7-9 and TRBJ1-1, the complete variable domain reads DTGVSQNPRHKITKRGQNVTFRCDPISEHNRLYWYRQTLGQGPEFLTYFQNEAQLEKSRLLSDRFSAERPKGSFSTLEIQRTEQGDSAMYLCASSEATGLLGEAFFGQGTRLTVV.

The chain is built from TRBV7-2 and TRBJ2-1, with TRBD2 as a possible D gene (6 bases). This CDR3 has 14 amino acids. V lost 5 bases and J 5 bases, leaving 13 bases between the germline ends. Germline assignment: CDR1 SGHTA and CDR2 FQGNSA. CDR3 residues: CASSPQRADNEQFF. CDR3 in DNA: TGTGCCAGCAGCCCCCAGCGGGCAGACAATGAGCAGTTCTTC.

The chain is built from TRBV7-9 and TRBJ2-7; TRBD2 might be the D (7 bases). The CDR3 covers 15 residues. The V end was cut by 5 bases, the J end by 4 bases, with 18 bases between. CDR1 is SEHNR, CDR2 FQNEAQ, per germline (reference sequence). CDR3: CASSTQQGGNYEQYF. The CDR3 DNA reads as TGTGCCAGCAGCACTCAACAGGGAGGGAATTACGAGCAGTACTTC.

This sequence joins TRBV6-5 and TRBJ1-5; no firm D call. This CDR3 has 14 amino acids. Germline V CDR1 and CDR2: MNHEY, SVGAGI. The ends were cut back, 5 bases at V and 2 bases at J, with 10 bases in the middle. CDR3 sequence (DNA): TGTGCCAGCAGTCTGAACAGAGGCAATCAGCCCCAGCATTTT. The encoded protein is CASSLNRGNQPQHF.

The V call is TRBV11-2, the J call TRBJ2-3; 7 nucleotides agree with TRBD2. Germline V lookup: CDR1 SGHAT, CDR2 FQNNGV. The V segment lost 5 bases and the J segment 11 bases; nucleotides outside the gene matches: 13. CDR3 length: 14 residues. CDR3 residues: CASSTRASWGGQYF. The CDR3 nucleotides read TGTGCCAGCAGCACCCGGGCCTCTTGGGGGGGGCAGTATTTT.

This sequence joins TRBV18 and TRBJ2-7, with D perhaps matching TRBD1 (5 bases). The germline V gene has CDR1 KGHSH and CDR2 LQKENI. Trimming left V 5 bases short and J 2 bases short, with 16 bases between. The CDR3 totals 15 residues. CDR3 sequence reads: CASSYSGRSTYEQYF. The CDR3, as DNA: TGTGCCAGCTCATATTCAGGGCGCTCCACCTACGAGCAGTACTTC.

The chain joins TRBV5-1 to TRBJ2-7, with a tentative D call TRBD2 (6 bases). V was shortened by 2 bases and J by 5 bases, with 14 bases between the two germline ends. CDR3 length: 14 residues. Germline assignment: CDR1 SGHRS and CDR2 YFSETQ. CDR3 nucleotide sequence: TGCGCCAGCAGCTTAGGGACTTTTCACGACGAGCAGTACTTC. This codes for CASSLGTFHDEQYF. Drawing the rest from reference TRBV5-1 and TRBJ2-7, the complete variable domain is KAGVTQTPRYLIKTRGQQVTLSCSPISGHRSVSWYQQTPGQGLQFLFEYFSETQRNKGNFPGRFSGRQFSNSRSEMNVSTLELGDSALYLCASSLGTFHDEQYFGPGTRLTVT.

This clone was picked up one time. The genes are TRBV27 and TRBJ2-1; 13 positions agree with TRBD2. Germline V gene data show CDR1 as MNHEY and CDR2 as SMNVEV (reference sequence). V was pared by 2 bases and J by 9 bases, with 10 bases of the junction left unmatched. The CDR3 spans 17 residues. The DNA of the CDR3 is TGTGCCAGCAGTTTACAAGGACTAGCGGGAGTATTAGGTGAGCAGTTCTTC. Its translation is CASSLQGLAGVLGEQFF.

The gene calls are TRBV9 and TRBJ1-6; no reliable D call. V dropped 3 bases and J dropped 0 bases, with 4 bases sitting between them. The CDR3 consists of 14 residues. Germline loops: CDR1 SGDLS, CDR2 YYNGEE. CDR3 amino acids: CASSASSYNSPLHF. DNA of the CDR3: TGTGCCAGCAGCGCCAGCTCCTATAATTCACCCCTCCACTTT.

This chain uses TRBV30 with TRBJ2-6; D is uncertain. The V gene's germline CDR1 is GTSNPN and CDR2 SVGIG (reference sequence). Deletions cut 2 bases from V and 2 bases from J, with 7 bases between. There are 14 residues in the CDR3. The CDR3 DNA follows: TGTGCCTGGAGTCCCCTTACTGGGGCCAACGTCCTGACTTTC. It yields the protein CAWSPLTGANVLTF.